Following are 16 T cell receptor beta chains from one sample sequenced in a study of cytomegalovirus exposure and HLA in healthy donors. Researchers ran the PCR with 60 Vbeta and 13 Jbeta primers. The method was immunoSEQ multiplex PCR; TCRdb's version includes in-frame clones alone and lacks a portion of them. There are around 180,000 clones in the sample; about four fifths occur only once, and more than 0.5% lies in the top ten. The specimen was PBMCs. All receptors derive from a woman aged 50 to 60 in good health and CMV-seronegative.

This rearrangement joins TRBV7-9 to TRBJ1-1, with a tentative D call TRBD1 (5 bases). The CDR3 is made up of 14 amino acids. V was trimmed by 5 bases and J by 5 bases, leaving 15 bases between them. Germline-derived CDR1 and CDR2 are SEHNR and FQNEAQ (reference sequence). This CDR3 is CASSQRGGRTEAFF. In DNA, the CDR3 is TGTGCCAGCAGCCAGCGTGGGGGGAGGACTGAAGCTTTCTTT.

For this clone: The sample holds other DNA sequences that translate to the same CDR3. The CDR3 nucleotides are TGTGCCAGCAGTTTGGGCAGGGGCTATGGCTACACCTTC. The encoded protein is CASSLGRGYGYTF. V and J are TRBV28 and TRBJ1-2; maybe TRBD1 (6 bases). Trimming cost V 3 bases and J 4 bases, with 9 bases left between them. The CDR3 is 13 amino acids. Germline lookup yields CDR1 MDHEN and CDR2 SYDVKM.

This chain uses TRBV6-1 with TRBJ2-5, with D possibly being TRBD1 (5 bases). The J call may be mistaken, given a closer DNA end match to TRBJ2-7. The CDR3 covers 15 residues. Germline CDR1 MNHNS, CDR2 SASEGT. The CDR3 loop reads CASSNPGSSTYEQYF. CDR3 coding DNA: TGTGCCAGCAGTAACCCAGGGTCGTCCACCTACGAGCAGTACTTC.

The chain has TRBV5-1 and TRBJ2-1; 10 bases are shared with TRBD2. The CDR3 is 16 residues long. V lost 2 bases to trimming and J lost 8 bases; unmatched junction nucleotides: 10. Per germline, CDR1 SGHRS and CDR2 YFSETQ. The CDR3 coding sequence is TGCGCCAGCAGCTTCGTTCTAGCGGGGGCCAGGGATGAGCAGTTCTTC. Protein: CASSFVLAGARDEQFF.

In nucleotides, the CDR3 is TGTGCCAGCAGTCAACAGCCCCAGCATTTT. As protein: CASSQQPQHF. The V gene is TRBV28, the J gene TRBJ1-5; D gene uncertain. Trimming cost V 5 bases and J 7 bases, with 3 bases left between them. This CDR3 comprises 10 residues. Germline V gene lookup returns CDR1 MDHEN and CDR2 SYDVKM. The whole variable domain, remainder taken from reference TRBV28 and TRBJ1-5, is DVKVTQSSRYLVKRTGEKVFLECVQDMDHENMFWYRQDPGLGLRLIYFSYDVKMKEKGDIPEGYSVSREKKERFSLILESASTNQTSMYLCASSQQPQHFGDGTRLSIL.

The chain joins TRBV9 to TRBJ2-5; D gene ambiguous. The CDR3 is 16 amino acids. Per germline, CDR1 SGDLS and CDR2 YYNGEE. The V and J ends lost 1 base and 5 bases respectively, with 18 bases between them. The CDR3: CASSVTPMVSQETQYF. The DNA for the CDR3 is TGTGCCAGCAGCGTAACCCCGATGGTCTCCCAGGAGACCCAGTACTTC.

The V call is TRBV15, the J call TRBJ1-4; maybe TRBD1 (5 bases). CDR3 size: 16 residues. The germline CDR1 and CDR2 sequences are LNHNV and YYDKDF (reference sequence). Trimming removed 0 bases from V and 4 bases from J, with 12 bases in between. The CDR3 protein is CATSRDRDSVNEKLFF. The DNA of the CDR3 is TGTGCCACCAGCAGAGACCGAGACAGCGTTAATGAAAAACTGTTTTTT.

Details on this clone: The junction does not match germline at one end; this may be a read error. The genes are TRBV15 and TRBJ2-4, with D possibly being TRBD1 (6 bases). CDR1 is LNHNV, CDR2 YYDKDF, per germline (reference sequence). The CDR3 runs to 13 residues. CDR3 protein: CATEQGPKNSQYF. In DNA, the CDR3 is TGTGCCACCGAACAGGGCCCCAAAAACAGTCAGTACTTC. Variable domain in full (rest from reference TRBV15 and TRBJ2-4): DAMVIQNPRYQVTQFGKPVTLSCSQTLNHNVMYWYQQKSSQAPKLLFHYYDKDFNNEADTPDNFQSRRPNTSFCFLDIRSPGLGDTAMYLCATEQGPKNSQYFGAGTRLSVL.

This clone was seen a handful of times. This rearrangement joins TRBV18 to TRBJ1-4, with a weak D call TRBD1 (6 bases). Trimming took off 6 bases at V and 3 bases at J, with 14 bases between the two ends. Germline V gene data show CDR1 as KGHSH and CDR2 as LQKENI. The CDR3 covers 15 residues. The CDR3 DNA is TGTGCCAGCTCCTCCGACAGGAGTTCTAATGAAAAACTGTTTTTT. Translation gives CASSSDRSSNEKLFF.

This chain uses TRBV2 with TRBJ2-3; TRBD2 agrees at 12 bases. Trimming took 7 bases from V and 5 from J; bases not matched to a gene: 7. In germline, CDR1 is SNHLY, CDR2 FYNNEI. The CDR3 spans 15 residues. The CDR3 loop is CASTEALAGGDTQYF. The CDR3 nucleotides are TGTGCCAGCACCGAAGCACTAGCGGGAGGAGATACGCAGTATTTT.

This chain joins TRBV20-1 and TRBJ2-3; D gene uncertain. CDR1 is DFQATT and CDR2 is SNEGSKA in the germline V gene (reference sequence). The CDR3 is 11 residues long. V lost 4 bases and J 9 bases, leaving 11 bases between the germline ends. The CDR3 spells CSAKVAETQYF. In DNA form, the CDR3 reads TGCAGTGCTAAGGTAGCTGAGACGCAGTATTTT.

The chain has TRBV5-6 and TRBJ2-1; 8 bases match TRBD2. V lost 4 bases to trimming and J lost 0 bases; unmatched junction nucleotides: 12. The CDR3 loop spans 18 amino acids. CDR1 SGHDT and CDR2 YYEEEE come from the germline V gene. The CDR3 protein is CASSPGAGGYSSYNEQFF. The CDR3 DNA reads TGTGCCAGCAGCCCCGGGGCGGGGGGATACAGCTCCTACAATGAGCAGTTCTTC.

The chain has TRBV9 and TRBJ1-1; 9 positions match TRBD1. After removal of 0 bases from V and 4 bases from J, the junction contained 7 bases not matched to a gene. CDR3 length equals 16 residues. Germline V lookup: CDR1 SGDLS, CDR2 YYNGEE. The CDR3 sequence: CASSVATGQGSTEAFF. The CDR3 nucleotides are TGTGCCAGCAGCGTAGCTACCGGACAGGGGTCCACTGAAGCTTTCTTT.

This clone was observed a single time. The V call is TRBV23-1, the J call TRBJ2-7; no clear D gene. TRBV23-1 has ORF status, its function being uncertain. Trimming removed 0 bases from V and 3 bases from J, with 9 bases in between. CDR3 length equals 14 residues. CDR3 DNA sequence: TGCGCCAGCAGTCAATCGCTGGCCTTCTACGAGCAGTACTTC. It translates to CASSQSLAFYEQYF.

The chain has TRBV29-1 and TRBJ2-1; D gene unclear. Trimming took off 4 bases at V and 4 bases at J, with 8 bases between the two ends. Germline V gene data show CDR1 as SQVTM and CDR2 as ANQGSEA. The CDR3 sequence is 12 residues long. CDR3 loop: CSVGAKYNEQFF. The CDR3 DNA sequence: TGCAGCGTTGGCGCGAAATACAATGAGCAGTTCTTC.

The chain carries TRBV15 and TRBJ2-2, with a tentative D call TRBD1 (6 bases). V dropped 5 bases and J dropped 6 bases, with 22 bases sitting between them. CDR3 size: 17 residues. The germline V gene has CDR1 LNHNV and CDR2 YYDKDF (reference sequence). As DNA, the CDR3 is TGTGCCACCAGCCCTCAAGGCAGGGGCCATACGGCCGGGGAGCTGTTTTTT. Protein product: CATSPQGRGHTAGELFF.